The T cell receptor beta chain under discussion was sequenced for a study of post-analysis software for immune sequencing data. Findings and limits, study-wide: When compared against controls, multiple sclerosis patients showed significantly lower normalized Chao1 diversity. There were five TRBV segments more frequent in patients than controls, and TRBV5-6, TRBV5-1 and TRBV20-1 were among them.

Of note for this clonotype: Its antigen is still unknown.

The CDR3 spans 15 residues. Per the germline V gene, CDR1 is SGHRS and CDR2 is YFSETQ. Every TCR beta cDNA library bore unique molecular identifiers. TCRdb analysed the PCR reads with MiXCR anew, one entry per CDR3 protein. The repertoire includes 550,000 to 700,000 distinct CDR3 sequences, 44% of them detected once, and roughly 1.7% sits in the top ten. The sequence came from a girl aged 10-17 years with multiple sclerosis. The chain carries TRBV5-1 and TRBJ2-5, with TRBD2 matching 12 bases. The J call may be faulty, since TRBJ2-7 better matches the DNA end. Sequenced sample: blood. The CDR3 nucleotides are TGCGCCAGCAGCTCGGCGGGACTAGCGGGTTACGAGCAGTACTTC. Translating gives CASSSAGLAGYEQYF.